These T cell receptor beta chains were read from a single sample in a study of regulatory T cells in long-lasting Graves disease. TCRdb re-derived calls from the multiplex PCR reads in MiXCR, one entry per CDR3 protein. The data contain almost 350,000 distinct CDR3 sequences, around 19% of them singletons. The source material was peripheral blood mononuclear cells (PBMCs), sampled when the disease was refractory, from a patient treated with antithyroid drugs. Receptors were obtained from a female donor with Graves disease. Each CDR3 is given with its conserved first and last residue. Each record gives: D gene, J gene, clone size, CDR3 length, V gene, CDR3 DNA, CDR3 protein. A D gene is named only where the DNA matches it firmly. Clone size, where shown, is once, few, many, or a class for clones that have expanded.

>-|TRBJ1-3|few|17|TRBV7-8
TGTGCCAGCAGTCAGCGGTCGTCAGGGGTGGGGGGAAACACCATATATTTT
CASSQRSSGVGGNTIYF
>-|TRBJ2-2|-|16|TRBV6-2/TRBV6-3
TGTGCCAGCAGTTACTCGGCTCAGTTCCGTTCCGGGGAGCTGTTTTTT
CASSYSAQFRSGELFF
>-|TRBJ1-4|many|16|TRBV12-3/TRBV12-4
TGTGCCAGCAGTTTCCGTCAGGACAGCTCTAATGAAAAACTGTTTTTT
CASSFRQDSSNEKLFF
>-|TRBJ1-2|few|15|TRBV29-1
TGCAGCGTTTCCCCCCGGGACATTAAAGGGAGAGGCTACACCTTC
CSVSPRDIKGRGYTF
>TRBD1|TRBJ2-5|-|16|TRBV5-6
TGTGCCAGCAGCTCGGGACAGCTGAACACCCAAGAGACCCAGTACTTC
CASSSGQLNTQETQYF
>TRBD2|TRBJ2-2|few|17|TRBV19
TGTGCCAGTAGTCCTACTAGCGGGGGGGCGAACACCGGGGAGCTGTTTTTT
CASSPTSGGANTGELFF
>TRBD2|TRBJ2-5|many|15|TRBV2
TGTGCCAGCAGCCCACTAGCGGGGCCATTAGAGACCCAGTACTTC
CASSPLAGPLETQYF
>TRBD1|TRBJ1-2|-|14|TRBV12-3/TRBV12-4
TGTGCCAGCAGAACATCAGGGGGCTTCTATGGCTACACCTTC
CASRTSGGFYGYTF
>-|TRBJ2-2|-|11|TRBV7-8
TGTGCCAGCAGCTTGCCCGGGGAGCTGCTTTTT
CASSLPGELLF
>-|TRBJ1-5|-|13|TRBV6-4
TGTGCCAGCAGTTACGCAGGCAATCAGCCCCAGCATTTT
CASSYAGNQPQHF
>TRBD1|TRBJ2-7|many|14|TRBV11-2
TGTGCCAGCAGCAAGGACAGGGGCGCGGGTGAGCAGTACTTC
CASSKDRGAGEQYF
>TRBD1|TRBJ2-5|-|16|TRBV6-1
TGTGCCAGCACCCCACCAGGACAGGGGGCATTTGAGACCCAGTACTTC
CASTPPGQGAFETQYF
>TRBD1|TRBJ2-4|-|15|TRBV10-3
TGTGCCATCGCAGACAGGGGGCCGTCCAAAAACATTCAGTATTTC
CAIADRGPSKNIQYF
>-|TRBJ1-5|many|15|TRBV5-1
TGCGCCAGCAGCTTGGGAGGGAACGGCAATCAGCCCCAGCATTTT
CASSLGGNGNQPQHF
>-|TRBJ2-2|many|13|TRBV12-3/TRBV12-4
TGTGCCAGCAGTTTAACGGTTAGCGGGGAGCTGTTTTTT
CASSLTVSGELFF
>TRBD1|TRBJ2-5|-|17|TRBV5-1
TGCGCCAGCAGCTTGGCGTTCCCCGGACAGGGGCAAGAGACCCAGTACTTC
CASSLAFPGQGQETQYF
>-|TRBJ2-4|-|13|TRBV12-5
TGTGCTAGTGCCTGGGACTGGGGAAACATTCAGTACTTC
CASAWDWGNIQYF
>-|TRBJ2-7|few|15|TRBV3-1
TGTGCCAGCAGCCAAGATTGGGCCAGCTCCTACGAGCAGTACTTC
CASSQDWASSYEQYF
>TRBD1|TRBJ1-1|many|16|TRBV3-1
TGTGCCAGCAGCCCACTCCTGACAGGGGCGGGGACTGAAGCTTTCTTT
CASSPLLTGAGTEAFF
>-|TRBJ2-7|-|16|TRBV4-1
TGCGCCAGCAGCCAAGCTTTGGGGGGGGGGGCGATCGAGCAGTACTTC
CASSQALGGGAIEQYF
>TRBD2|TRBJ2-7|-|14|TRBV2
TGTGCCAGCAGAGCCGGGACTAGCACGGGCGAGCAGTACTTC
CASRAGTSTGEQYF
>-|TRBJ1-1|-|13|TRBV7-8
TGTGCCAGCAGCCCGAACCTCAAGGGGCGGACTTTCTTT
CASSPNLKGRTFF
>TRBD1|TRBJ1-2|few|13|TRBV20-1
TGCAGTGCTAGAGTCCCAGGGGGGCATGGCTACACCTTC
CSARVPGGHGYTF
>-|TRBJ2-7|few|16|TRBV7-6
TGTGCCAGCAGCTTACCGCGGGACGCCAGCTCCTACGAGCAGTACTTC
CASSLPRDASSYEQYF
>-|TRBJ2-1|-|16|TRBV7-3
TGTGCCAGCAGCCTCTTACCTAGGGGTTCAATGTATGAGCAGTTCTTC
CASSLLPRGSMYEQFF
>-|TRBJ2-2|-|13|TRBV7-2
TGTGCCAGCAGCCGCGTGGGGGTCGGGGAGCTGTTTTTT
CASSRVGVGELFF
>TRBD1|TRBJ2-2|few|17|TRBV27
TGTGCCAGCAGTTTAAAGTGGGACAGGCAATACACCGGGGAGCTGTTTTTT
CASSLKWDRQYTGELFF
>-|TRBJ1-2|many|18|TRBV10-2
TGCGCCAGCAGTGTCTTTTCTCGGCCGGGAGTACCAAACTATGGCTACACCTTC
CASSVFSRPGVPNYGYTF
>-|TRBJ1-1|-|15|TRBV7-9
TGTGCCAGCAGCTTAGGGGCACAGGGAGGGACTGAAGCTTTCTTT
CASSLGAQGGTEAFF
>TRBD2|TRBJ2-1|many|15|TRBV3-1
TGTGCCAGCAGCCTTACTAGCGACATTCTGCACGAGCAGTTCTTC
CASSLTSDILHEQFF
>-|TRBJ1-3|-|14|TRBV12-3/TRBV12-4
TGTGCCAGCAGTTTTAGTGAGGCTGGAAACACCATATATTTT
CASSFSEAGNTIYF
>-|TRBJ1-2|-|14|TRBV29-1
TGCAGCGTTGTAAGTGCCACCTCTAACTATGGCTACACCTTC
CSVVSATSNYGYTF
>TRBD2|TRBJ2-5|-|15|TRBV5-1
TGCGCCAGCAGCTTTTGGACTAGCGGCCAAGAGACCCAGTACTTC
CASSFWTSGQETQYF
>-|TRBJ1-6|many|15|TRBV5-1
TGCGCCAGCAGCTTACATGTCAGCGATAATTCACCCCTCCACTTT
CASSLHVSDNSPLHF
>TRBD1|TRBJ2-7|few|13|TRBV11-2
TGTGCCAGCAGCTCAGGGGGAATCAACGAGCAGTACTTC
CASSSGGINEQYF
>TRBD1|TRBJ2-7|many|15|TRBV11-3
TGTGCCAGCAGCACGGGACAGGGAGCGGGATACGAGCAGTACTTC
CASSTGQGAGYEQYF
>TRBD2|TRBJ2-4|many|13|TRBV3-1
TGTGCCAGCACGGGAGGGAGCGGAAACATTCAGTACTTC
CASTGGSGNIQYF
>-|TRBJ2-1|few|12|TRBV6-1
TGTGCCAGCACTGGACAGCTCAATGAGCAGTTCTTC
CASTGQLNEQFF
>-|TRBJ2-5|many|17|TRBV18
TGTGCCAGCTCACGCACCTCCCGGACAGAGCCCCAAGAGACCCAGTACTTC
CASSRTSRTEPQETQYF
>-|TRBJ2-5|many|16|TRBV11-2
TGTGCCAGCAGTCGTGGGGCCGCCTTGGGGCAAGAGACCCAGTACTTC
CASSRGAALGQETQYF
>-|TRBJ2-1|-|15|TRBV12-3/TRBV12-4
TGTGCCAGCAGTTACGGGACTGGAGCCTACAATGAGCAGTTCTTC
CASSYGTGAYNEQFF
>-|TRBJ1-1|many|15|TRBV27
TGTGCCAGCAGTAATAACGTCGGAGTGAACACTGAAGCTTTCTTT
CASSNNVGVNTEAFF
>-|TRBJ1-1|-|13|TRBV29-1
TGCAGCGTCGTTAAGGCGATGAACACTGAAGCTTTCTTT
CSVVKAMNTEAFF
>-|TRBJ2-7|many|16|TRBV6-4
TGTGCCAGCAGTGACGGTGTAGGTTCAGGGTTCGGCGAGCAGTACTTC
CASSDGVGSGFGEQYF
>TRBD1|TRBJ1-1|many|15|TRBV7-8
TGTGCCAGCAGCTTAGGAGGGGGCGGGAGCACTGAAGCTTTCTTT
CASSLGGGGSTEAFF